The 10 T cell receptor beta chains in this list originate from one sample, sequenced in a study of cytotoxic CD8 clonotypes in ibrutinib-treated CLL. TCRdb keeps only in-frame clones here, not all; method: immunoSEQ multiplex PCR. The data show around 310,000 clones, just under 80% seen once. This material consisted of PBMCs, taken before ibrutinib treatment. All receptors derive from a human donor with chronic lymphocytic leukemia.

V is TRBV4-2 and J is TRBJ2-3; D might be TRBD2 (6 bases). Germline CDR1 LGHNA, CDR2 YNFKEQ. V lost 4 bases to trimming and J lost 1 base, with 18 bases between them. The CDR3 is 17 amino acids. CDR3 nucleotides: TGTGCCAGCAGCCTCCTTGGAGATAGCGGACGCACAGATACGCAGTATTTT. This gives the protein CASSLLGDSGRTDTQYF.

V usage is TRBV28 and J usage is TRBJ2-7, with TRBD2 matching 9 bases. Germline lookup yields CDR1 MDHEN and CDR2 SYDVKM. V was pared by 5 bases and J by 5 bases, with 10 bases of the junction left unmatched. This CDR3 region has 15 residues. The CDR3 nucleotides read TGTGCCAGCAGTCTTAGCGGGAGATTGCCCCACGAGCAGTACTTC. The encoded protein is CASSLSGRLPHEQYF.

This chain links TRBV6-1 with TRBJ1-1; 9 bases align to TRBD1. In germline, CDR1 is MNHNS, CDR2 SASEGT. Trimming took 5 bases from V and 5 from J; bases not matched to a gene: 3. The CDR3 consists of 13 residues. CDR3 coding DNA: TGTGCCAGCAGTCGACAGGGGGGAACTGAAGCTTTCTTT. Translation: CASSRQGGTEAFF.

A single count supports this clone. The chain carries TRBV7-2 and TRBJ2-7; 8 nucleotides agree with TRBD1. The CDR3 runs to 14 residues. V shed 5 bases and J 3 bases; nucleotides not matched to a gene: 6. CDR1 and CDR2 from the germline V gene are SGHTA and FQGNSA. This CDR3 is CASSRRQGLYEQYF. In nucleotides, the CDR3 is TGTGCCAGCAGCCGCAGACAGGGGCTCTACGAGCAGTACTTC.

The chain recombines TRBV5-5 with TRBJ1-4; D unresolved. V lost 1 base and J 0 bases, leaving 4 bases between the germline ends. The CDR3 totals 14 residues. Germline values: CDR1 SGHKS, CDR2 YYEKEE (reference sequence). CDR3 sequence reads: CASSLWSTNEKLFF. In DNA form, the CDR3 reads TGTGCCAGCAGCTTGTGGTCAACTAATGAAAAACTGTTTTTT.

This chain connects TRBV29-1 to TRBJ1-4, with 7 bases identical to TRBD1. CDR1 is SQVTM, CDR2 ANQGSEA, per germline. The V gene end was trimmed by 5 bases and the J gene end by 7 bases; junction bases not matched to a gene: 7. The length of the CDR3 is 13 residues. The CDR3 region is CSVMGQFGEKLFF. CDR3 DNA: TGCAGCGTTATGGGACAGTTCGGTGAAAAACTGTTTTTT. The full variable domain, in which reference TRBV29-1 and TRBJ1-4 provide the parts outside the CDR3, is SAVISQKPSRDICQRGTSLTIQCQVDSQVTMMFWYRQQPGQSLTLIATANQGSEATYESGFVIDKFPISRPNLTFSTLTVSNMSPEDSSIYLCSVMGQFGEKLFFGSGTQLSVL.

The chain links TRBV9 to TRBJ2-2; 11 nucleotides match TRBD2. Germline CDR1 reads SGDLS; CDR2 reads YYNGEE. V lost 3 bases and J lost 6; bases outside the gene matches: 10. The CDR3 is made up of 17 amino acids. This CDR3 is CASSELAGDPVAGELFF. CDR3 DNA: TGTGCCAGCAGCGAACTAGCGGGAGACCCCGTTGCCGGGGAGCTGTTTTTT.

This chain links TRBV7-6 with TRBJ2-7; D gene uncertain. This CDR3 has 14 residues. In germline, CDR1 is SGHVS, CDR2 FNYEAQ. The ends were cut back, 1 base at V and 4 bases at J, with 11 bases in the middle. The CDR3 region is CASSLGQALYEQYF. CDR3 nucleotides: TGTGCCAGCAGCTTAGGCCAGGCTTTGTACGAGCAGTACTTC.

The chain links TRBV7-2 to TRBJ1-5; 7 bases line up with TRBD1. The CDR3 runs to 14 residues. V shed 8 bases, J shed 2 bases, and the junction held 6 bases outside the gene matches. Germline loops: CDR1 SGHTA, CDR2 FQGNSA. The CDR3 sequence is CASASQGGNQPQHF. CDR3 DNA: TGTGCCAGCGCGTCGCAGGGGGGCAATCAGCCCCAGCATTTT.

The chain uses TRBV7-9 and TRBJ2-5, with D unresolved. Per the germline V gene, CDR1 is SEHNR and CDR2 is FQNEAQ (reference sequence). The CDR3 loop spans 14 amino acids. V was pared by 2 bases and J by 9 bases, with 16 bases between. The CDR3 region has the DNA TGTGCCAGCAGCTTAAATTTGGCGATACGGGCCCAGTACTTC. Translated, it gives CASSLNLAIRAQYF.